This note documents a single TCR beta chain sequence. Its specificity is unknown. These data are taken from a study of Ad26.COV2.S vaccination and SARS-CoV-2 variants. Study-wide results and caveats: Analyses of TCR breadth and depth may have underestimated total T cell responses.

Using immunoSEQ multiplex PCR, the repertoire was profiled, and TCRdb retains in-frame clones only, with some absent. The table shows 400,000 to 450,000 clones, with approximately 90% occurring only once. The CDR3 totals 15 residues. Deletions cut 1 base from V and 3 bases from J, with 10 bases between. Germline CDR1 and CDR2: SGHRS and YFSETQ. The treatment is: over 15 received Ad26.COV2.S at low or high dose, single or two shots; roughly five received placebo; per-sample allocation not given. The investigators took samples on day 63 after the first vaccine or placebo injection. The material sequenced was peripheral blood, taken in a trial of Ad26.COV2.S vaccine versus placebo. V and J are TRBV5-1 and TRBJ2-2, with D uncertain. The sequence was collected from a person between 18 and 60 years old who received the Ad26.COV2.S COVID-19 vaccine or a placebo. CDR3 sequence: CASSLRASDTGELFF. In DNA, the CDR3 is TGCGCCAGCAGCTTGCGGGCTAGTGACACCGGGGAGCTGTTTTTT. The whole variable domain, filled in from reference TRBV5-1 and TRBJ2-2, reads KAGVTQTPRYLIKTRGQQVTLSCSPISGHRSVSWYQQTPGQGLQFLFEYFSETQRNKGNFPGRFSGRQFSNSRSEMNVSTLELGDSALYLCASSLRASDTGELFFGEGSRLTVL.